This TCR beta chain comes out of a study of blood T cell repertoires in COVID-19 (dated by TCRdb to 2019 to 2021). Background for the entire study: Samples covering the acute and convalescent phases of COVID-19 were provided by collaborators in the United States, Italy and Spain. The prospective study material was composed of cDNA or gDNA derived from T cells, B-cell-depleted T cells, or PBMCs. Deeply sampled blood TCRbeta repertoires from subjects exposed to, actively infected with, or recovered from COVID-19 were included in the dataset. A freely available public database, intended as a resource for researchers studying the immune response to SARS-CoV-2, is where the repertoires were released. The samples were drawn from the first 160 participants of the ongoing ImmuneRACE study and from roughly 1,300 subjects provided by 6 global collaborators. A de-identified subject ID, COVID-19 status, age in years and sex were almost always included in the sample metadata. Where available, HLA class I and class II types were obtained from metadata supplied by the sample provider rather than from assay-based typing.

A few counts support this clone. It has no known antigen specificity. Per-base qualities were not stored, and no clone one base away is much larger. Broad study findings and their caveats: The amount of clinical and demographic metadata varied by source and participant and was provided uncurated.

The germline V gene (reference sequence) yields MNHNY for CDR1 and SVGAGI for CDR2. The CDR3 runs 12 residues from the cysteine to the phenylalanine. Left in the record is the CDR3 DNA by itself, 36 bases read in frame from the first base. V was cut back by 6 bases and J by 6 bases, leaving a gap of 8 bases between them. Whole blood was collected in K2EDTA tubes by collaborating institutions according to the institutions' own protocols. For TCRbeta analysis, collaborator samples were shipped as frozen whole blood, as isolated PBMCs, or as DNA extracted from either sample type. TCRbeta CDR3 regions were amplified from genomic DNA using the immunoSEQ Assay, a bias-controlled multiplex PCR. As for the original processing: Nucleated cell counts per sample were estimated from amplification of reference gene primers within the assay. To quantify the absolute abundance of each unique TCRbeta CDR3 rearrangement, sequence reads were collapsed and filtered. Productive Simpson clonality was computed per sample as the square root of Simpson's diversity index over productive rearrangements. TCRdb mirrors the immuneACCESS table, restricted to in-frame sequences. Some clones are absent from its copies; in checked studies, under half trace to an unresolved V gene, and the reason for the others is unknown. The DNA gave D and trimming, while V, J and clone size come from that table. The sample table contains some 65,000 clones; only one count was recorded for about 85% of them. The top ten constitute just under 3% of the sample.

The source material was peripheral blood. The sequence links TRBV6-6 to TRBJ1-4, with the D segment identity uncertain. The origin of this receptor is an elderly man with acute or convalescent COVID-19. The CDR3 corresponds to CASRRRDEKLFF. The bases read TGTGCCAGCAGAAGACGGGATGAAAAACTGTTTTTT.